This T cell receptor (beta chain) was sequenced for a study of ipilimumab plus nivolumab after autologous stem cell transplantation. Overall study context: A median of about 8 nivolumab and 5 ipilimumab doses were given. DLBCL patients had primary refractory or relapsed disease.

The V end was cut by 10 bases, the J end by 0 bases, with 10 bases between. This CDR3 is built from 13 residues. Germline assignment: CDR1 MDHEN and CDR2 SYDVKM. Profiled with immunoSEQ multiplex PCR; TCRdb holds only in-frame clones, not every one. The repertoire has 15,000 to 20,000 clones, around 81% of them found once; the top ten carry 23%. Ipilimumab, 1 mg/kg, started 14 to 28 days after autologous transplant. Patients received nivolumab 3 mg/kg at weeks 1, 4, 7, 10, then fortnightly to week 26. The sequencing used PBMCs, collected in a trial of ipilimumab plus nivolumab as post-transplant consolidation. The rearrangement links TRBV28 to TRBJ2-1; perhaps TRBD1 as D (5 bases). The TCR originated in a male donor with diffuse large B-cell lymphoma. The CDR3: CATSTVSYNEQFF. DNA for the CDR3: TGTGCCACATCGACAGTCTCCTACAATGAGCAGTTCTTC.